These T cell receptor beta chains were read from a single sample in a study of cytomegalovirus exposure and HLA in healthy donors. The protocol was immunoSEQ multiplex PCR, while the TCRdb copy is restricted to in-frame clones and leaves out a portion. This table holds some 170,000 clones, 9.5% found once. The sample comprised PBMCs. All receptors come from a woman younger than 45 in good health and CMV-seropositive. Each CDR3 is given with its conserved first and last residue. A D gene is named only where the DNA matches it firmly. Rows may omit the clone size; those that give it use once, few, many or a size class.

d_call j_call v_call clone_size cdr3_nt cdr3_aa
. TRBJ1-4 TRBV7-6 few TGTGCCAGCAGCTTATCTGAAACTAATGAAACACTATTTTTT CASSLSETNETLFF
TRBD1 TRBJ2-7 TRBV5-4 . TGTGCCAGCAGCCCCCGGGACAGGGGGAGGAACGAGCAGTACTTC CASSPRDRGRNEQYF
TRBD1 TRBJ2-1 TRBV4-1 few TGCGCCAGCAGCCACCGGGACAGGGGGGGCAATGAGCAGTTCTTC CASSHRDRGGNEQFF
. TRBJ1-5 TRBV5-1 . TGCGCCAGCAGCTTGGGCCCCCCGGAGGGTCAGCCCCAGCATTTT CASSLGPPEGQPQHF
TRBD1 TRBJ1-5 TRBV5-1 few TGCGCCAGCAGCCTAGGGACAGGGGGGGGCAATCAGCCCCAGCATTTT CASSLGTGGGNQPQHF
. TRBJ2-5 TRBV2 . TGTGCCAGCAGCCCACAGGGGAGGACGGAGACCCAGTACTTC CASSPQGRTETQYF
TRBD1 TRBJ2-5 TRBV5-5 few TGTGCCAGCAGCGGCGGACAGGGGTTCGCAGAGACCCAGTACTTC CASSGGQGFAETQYF
. TRBJ1-1 TRBV6-6 few TGTGCCAGCGGTTCTGAGAAGAACACTGAAGCTTTCTTT CASGSEKNTEAFF
. TRBJ1-1 TRBV5-1 . TGCGCCAGCAGCTCGCAGGGAAACACTGAAGCTTTCTTT CASSSQGNTEAFF
. TRBJ2-7 TRBV30 . TGTGCCTGGAGTTCACAGGGACCCGAGCAGTACTTC CAWSSQGPEQYF
TRBD1 TRBJ1-4 TRBV7-9 . TGTGCCAGCAGCTTGACAGGGGGAGAGGAAAAACTGTTTTTT CASSLTGGEEKLFF
TRBD1 TRBJ2-7 TRBV5-1 few TGCGCCAGCAGCTTGGGGGACAGGGGAGGGTACGAGCAGTACTTC CASSLGDRGGYEQYF
. TRBJ2-7 TRBV5-3 few TGTGCCAGAAGCCTCATTGATGACTACGAGCAGTACTTC CARSLIDDYEQYF
TRBD2 TRBJ2-7 TRBV5-1 few TGCGCCAGCAGCTTAGCGGGAGGGCCCTACGAGCAGTACTTC CASSLAGGPYEQYF
TRBD1 TRBJ2-7 TRBV6-5 . TGTGCCAGCAGCTCGGGACAGGGGAGAGCTAGGGAGCAGTACTTC CASSSGQGRAREQYF
. TRBJ2-1 TRBV5-1 few TGCGCCAGCAGCCTAACTACCAATGAGCAGTTCTTC CASSLTTNEQFF
TRBD1 TRBJ1-1 TRBV27 few TGTGCCAGCAGTCGCTTGACAGGGAGTGTAACTGAAGCTTTCTTT CASSRLTGSVTEAFF
. TRBJ1-1 TRBV30 few TGTGCCTGGAGTGTGGGGAGAAGGAACACTGAAGCTTTCTTT CAWSVGRRNTEAFF
. TRBJ1-5 TRBV4-2 . TGTGCCAGCAGCCAAGATCAGGGCCAATATAGCAATCAGCCCCAGCATTTT CASSQDQGQYSNQPQHF
. TRBJ1-2 TRBV10-2 . TGCGCCAGCAGTTCCCTGGGCGGGCCCTATGGCTACACCTTC CASSSLGGPYGYTF
TRBD1 TRBJ1-4 TRBV5-1 few TGCGCCAGCAGCTTGGGACAGGGAGGCGAAAAACTGTTTTTT CASSLGQGGEKLFF
TRBD2 TRBJ2-7 TRBV5-5 . TGTGCCAGCAGCTACCGACGACTAGCGGGGTACGAGCAGTACTTC CASSYRRLAGYEQYF
TRBD2 TRBJ2-5 TRBV7-9 . TGTGCCAGCAGCCCGACCACTAGCGGGAGGGCCGGAGAGACCCAGTACTTC CASSPTTSGRAGETQYF